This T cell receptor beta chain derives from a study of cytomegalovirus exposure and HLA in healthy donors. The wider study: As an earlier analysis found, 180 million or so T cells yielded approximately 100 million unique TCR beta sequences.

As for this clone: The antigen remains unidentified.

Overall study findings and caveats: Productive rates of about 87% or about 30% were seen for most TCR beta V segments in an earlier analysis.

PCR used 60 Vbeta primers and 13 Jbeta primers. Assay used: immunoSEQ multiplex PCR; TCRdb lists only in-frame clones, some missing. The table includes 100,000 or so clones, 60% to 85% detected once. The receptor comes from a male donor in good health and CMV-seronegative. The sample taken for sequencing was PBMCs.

Here the CDR3 reads CSVAQTYEQYF. The DNA for the CDR3 is TGCAGTGTAGCGCAGACCTACGAGCAGTACTTC. The chain links TRBV20-1 to TRBJ2-7; D may be TRBD2 (5 bases). Looked up from germline, CDR1 is DFQATT and CDR2 is SNEGSKA (reference sequence). With 7 bases removed from V and 2 bases from J, the gap between germline ends came to 9 bases. The CDR3 sequence is 11 residues long.